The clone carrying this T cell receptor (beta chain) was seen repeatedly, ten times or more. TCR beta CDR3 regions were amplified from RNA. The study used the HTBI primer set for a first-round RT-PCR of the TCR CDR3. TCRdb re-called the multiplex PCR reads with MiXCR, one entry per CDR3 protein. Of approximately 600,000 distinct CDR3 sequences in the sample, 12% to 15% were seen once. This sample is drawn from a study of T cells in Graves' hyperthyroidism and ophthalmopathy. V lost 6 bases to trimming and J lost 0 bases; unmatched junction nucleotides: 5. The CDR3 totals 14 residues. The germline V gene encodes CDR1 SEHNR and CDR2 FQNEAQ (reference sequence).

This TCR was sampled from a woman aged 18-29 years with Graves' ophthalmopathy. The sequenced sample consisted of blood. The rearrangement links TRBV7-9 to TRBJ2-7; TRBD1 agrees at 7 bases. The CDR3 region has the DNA TGTGCCAGCAGTTCGGACAGGAGCTCCTACGAGCAGTACTTC. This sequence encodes CASSSDRSSYEQYF.